This is a list of T cell receptor beta chains from one sample in a study of T cells and Merkel cell carcinoma outcomes. Assay: immunoSEQ multiplex PCR; the TCRdb copy retains only in-frame clones and omits some. The sample includes roughly 6,000 clones, 70% to 80% seen only once; the top ten take about 6%. Sequencing used tumor tissue from Merkel cell carcinoma. The source of these receptors is a human donor with Merkel cell carcinoma. CDR3s include the opening cysteine and the closing phenylalanine or tryptophan. A D gene is named only where the DNA matches it firmly. The listing skips clone size in some rows; elsewhere it reads once, few, many or a size class.

CDR3aa: CASSESRGLETQYF
CDR3nt: TGTGCCAGCAGTGAATCCAGGGGTTTGGAGACCCAGTACTTC
j_gene: TRBJ2-5
v_gene: TRBV25-1
d_gene: NA
abundance: once

CDR3aa: CASGASSGGHNSPLHF
CDR3nt: TGTGCCAGCGGGGCGTCTTCGGGAGGGCATAATTCACCCCTCCACTTT
j_gene: TRBJ1-6
v_gene: TRBV18
d_gene: NA
abundance: NA

CDR3aa: CASSERQGGTEAFF
CDR3nt: TGTGCCAGCAGTGAAAGGCAGGGCGGCACTGAAGCTTTCTTT
j_gene: TRBJ1-1
v_gene: TRBV2
d_gene: NA
abundance: NA

CDR3aa: CASRSPGLAGVRHEQFF
CDR3nt: TGTGCCAGCAGGTCCCCGGGACTAGCGGGAGTAAGGCATGAGCAGTTCTTC
j_gene: TRBJ2-1
v_gene: TRBV11-2
d_gene: TRBD2
abundance: NA

CDR3aa: CASSPGTSGYTDTQYF
CDR3nt: TGCGCCAGCAGCCCTGGGACTAGCGGATACACAGATACGCAGTATTTT
j_gene: TRBJ2-3
v_gene: TRBV5-1
d_gene: TRBD2
abundance: NA

CDR3aa: CASSLETTEAFF
CDR3nt: TGTGCCAGCAGCTTGGAAACAACTGAAGCTTTCTTT
j_gene: TRBJ1-1
v_gene: TRBV5-5
d_gene: NA
abundance: NA

CDR3aa: CASSQDFWGNSGNTIYF
CDR3nt: TGCGCCAGCAGCCAAGACTTCTGGGGCAACTCTGGAAACACCATATATTTT
j_gene: TRBJ1-3
v_gene: TRBV4-1
d_gene: NA
abundance: NA

CDR3aa: CASSTTGSGGYGTQYF
CDR3nt: TGTGCCAGTAGTACTACTGGGTCAGGCGGGTACGGGACCCAGTACTTC
j_gene: TRBJ2-5
v_gene: TRBV19
d_gene: NA
abundance: few

CDR3aa: CASSPGTGGWETQYF
CDR3nt: TGTGCCAGCAGCCCAGGGACAGGGGGCTGGGAGACCCAGTACTTC
j_gene: TRBJ2-5
v_gene: TRBV11-3
d_gene: TRBD1
abundance: NA

CDR3aa: CASSLAYFTYEQYF
CDR3nt: TGTGCCAGCAGCTTGGCCTACTTCACCTACGAGCAGTACTTC
j_gene: TRBJ2-7
v_gene: TRBV5-8
d_gene: NA
abundance: NA

CDR3aa: CATSIQTPGLVGHEQYF
CDR3nt: TGTGCCACCTCTATTCAGACTCCGGGACTAGTCGGCCACGAGCAGTACTTC
j_gene: TRBJ2-7
v_gene: TRBV28
d_gene: TRBD2
abundance: NA